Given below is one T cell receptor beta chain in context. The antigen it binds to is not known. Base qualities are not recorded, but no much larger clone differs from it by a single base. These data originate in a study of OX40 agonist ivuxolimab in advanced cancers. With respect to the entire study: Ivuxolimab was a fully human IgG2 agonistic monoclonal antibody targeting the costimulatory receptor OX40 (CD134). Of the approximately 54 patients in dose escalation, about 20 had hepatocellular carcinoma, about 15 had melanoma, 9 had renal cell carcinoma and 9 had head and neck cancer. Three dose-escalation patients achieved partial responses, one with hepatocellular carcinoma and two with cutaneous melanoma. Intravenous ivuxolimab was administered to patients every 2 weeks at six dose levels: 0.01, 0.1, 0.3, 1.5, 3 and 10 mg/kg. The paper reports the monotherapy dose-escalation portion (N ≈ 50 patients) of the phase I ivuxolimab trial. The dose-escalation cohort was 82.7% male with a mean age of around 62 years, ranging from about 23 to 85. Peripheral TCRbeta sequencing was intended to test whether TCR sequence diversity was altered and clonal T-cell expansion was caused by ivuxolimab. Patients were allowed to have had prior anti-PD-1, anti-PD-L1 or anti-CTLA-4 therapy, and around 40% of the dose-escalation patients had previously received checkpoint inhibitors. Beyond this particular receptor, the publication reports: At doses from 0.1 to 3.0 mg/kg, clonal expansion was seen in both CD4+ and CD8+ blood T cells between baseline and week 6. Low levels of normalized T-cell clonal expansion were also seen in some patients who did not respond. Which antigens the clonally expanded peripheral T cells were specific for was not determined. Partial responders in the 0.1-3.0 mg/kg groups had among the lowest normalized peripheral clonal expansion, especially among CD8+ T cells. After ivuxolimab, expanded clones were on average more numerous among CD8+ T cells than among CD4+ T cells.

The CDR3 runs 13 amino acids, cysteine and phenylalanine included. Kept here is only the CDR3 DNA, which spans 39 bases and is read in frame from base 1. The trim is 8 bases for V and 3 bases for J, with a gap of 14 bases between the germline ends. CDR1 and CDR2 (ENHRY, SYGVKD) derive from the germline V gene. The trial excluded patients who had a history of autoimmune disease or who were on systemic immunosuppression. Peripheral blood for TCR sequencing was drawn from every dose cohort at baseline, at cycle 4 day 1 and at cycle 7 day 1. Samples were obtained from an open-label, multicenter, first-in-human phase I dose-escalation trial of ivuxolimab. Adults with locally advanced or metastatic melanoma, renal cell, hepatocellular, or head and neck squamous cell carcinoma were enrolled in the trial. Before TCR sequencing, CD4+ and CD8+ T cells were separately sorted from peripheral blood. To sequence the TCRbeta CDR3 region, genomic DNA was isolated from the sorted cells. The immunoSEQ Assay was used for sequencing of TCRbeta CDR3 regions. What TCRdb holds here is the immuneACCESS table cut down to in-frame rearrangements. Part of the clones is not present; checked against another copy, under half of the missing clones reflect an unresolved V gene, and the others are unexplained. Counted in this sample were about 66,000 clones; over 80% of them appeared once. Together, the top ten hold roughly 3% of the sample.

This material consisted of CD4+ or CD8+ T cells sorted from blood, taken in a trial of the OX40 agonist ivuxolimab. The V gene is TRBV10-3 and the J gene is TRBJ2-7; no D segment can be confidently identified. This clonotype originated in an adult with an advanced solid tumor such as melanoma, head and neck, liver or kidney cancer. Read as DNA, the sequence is TGTGCCATCGGCTCCCTTGGGGTCTACGAGCAGTACTTC. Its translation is CAIGSLGVYEQYF.